This is a list of T cell receptor beta chains from one sample in a study of blood T cell repertoires in COVID-19. The protocol was immunoSEQ multiplex PCR, while the TCRdb copy is restricted to in-frame clones and leaves out a portion. The sample lists 190,000 or so clones, around 90% occurring once. Sample: peripheral blood. The receptors were gathered from a man aged 50 to 60 with acute or convalescent COVID-19. The CDR3 runs from the conserved cysteine through the conserved F or W.

J: TRBJ1-1; V: TRBV4-3; CDR3: CASSQAITRWNTEAFF
J: TRBJ2-1; V: TRBV18; CDR3: CASSPPKWSSYNEQFF
J: TRBJ1-4; V: TRBV20-1; CDR3: CSASGGGSEKLFF
J: TRBJ1-1; V: TRBV12-3/TRBV12-4; CDR3: CASSLGAIPEAFF
J: TRBJ2-7; V: TRBV4-1; CDR3: CASSQGRWGRAGVSYEQYF
J: TRBJ1-5; V: TRBV27; CDR3: CASSLRADTPWSDNQPQHF
J: TRBJ1-5; V: TRBV7-9; CDR3: CASSFSDQPQHF
J: TRBJ2-2; V: TRBV11-2; CDR3: CASSFGGPGELFF
J: TRBJ2-3; V: TRBV18; CDR3: CASSPKGTGGTSTDTQYF
J: TRBJ2-1; V: TRBV9; CDR3: CASSRPRGEFF
J: TRBJ2-7; V: TRBV3-1/TRBV3-2; CDR3: CASSQNLAGIYEQYF
J: TRBJ2-5; V: TRBV19; CDR3: CASSISGQRLAVETQYF
J: TRBJ2-3; V: TRBV19; CDR3: CASSLLAGGGRDTQYF
J: TRBJ1-3; V: TRBV7-2; CDR3: CASSRHTGLSGNTIYF
J: TRBJ2-5; V: TRBV19; CDR3: CASSMGAYQETQYF
J: TRBJ2-1; V: TRBV5-4; CDR3: CASSQGLAGVGEQFF
J: TRBJ2-4; V: TRBV5-4; CDR3: CASSPIPQQGAKNIQYF
J: TRBJ2-7; V: TRBV4-1; CDR3: CASSQEDRPSYEQYF
J: TRBJ2-7; V: TRBV6-1; CDR3: CASSESAGGGREQYF
J: TRBJ2-3; V: TRBV24-1; CDR3: CATGQDPTDTQYF
J: TRBJ1-6; V: TRBV6-2/TRBV6-3; CDR3: CASTPGTGLYPLHF
J: TRBJ1-1; V: TRBV30; CDR3: CAWSETGLTEAFF
J: TRBJ1-1; V: TRBV11-2; CDR3: CASSLDLGGGDTEAFF
J: TRBJ2-1; V: TRBV18; CDR3: CASSPSTSDRYEQFF
J: TRBJ2-7; V: TRBV12-3/TRBV12-4; CDR3: CASSLGTSGFRF
J: TRBJ1-2; V: TRBV3-1/TRBV3-2; CDR3: CASSPHLSRQIYGYTF
J: TRBJ2-7; V: TRBV27; CDR3: CASRPAAGSEQYF
J: TRBJ2-2; V: TRBV18; CDR3: CASSPSTMNTGELFF
J: TRBJ1-2; V: TRBV5-1; CDR3: CASSLDRLFYGYTF
J: TRBJ2-3; V: TRBV24-1; CDR3: CATSDPLMDRGGTDTQYF
J: TRBJ1-1; V: TRBV19; CDR3: CASSIEWQFTEAFF
J: TRBJ1-1; V: TRBV7-2; CDR3: CASSLDGRGTEAFF
J: TRBJ1-1; V: TRBV4-3; CDR3: CASRWGQMGSTEAFF
J: TRBJ1-4; V: TRBV14; CDR3: CASSPQIYEKLFF
J: TRBJ2-2; V: TRBV18; CDR3: CASSLGQGAPGELFF
J: TRBJ1-2; V: TRBV27; CDR3: CASSPGTGGEGGYTF
J: TRBJ2-4; V: TRBV7-2; CDR3: CASSGPWQDKNIQYF
J: TRBJ2-3; V: TRBV10-3; CDR3: CATNSNRALAGGRDTQYF
J: TRBJ1-1; V: TRBV6-2/TRBV6-3; CDR3: CASSYGGQNTEAFF
J: TRBJ1-1; V: TRBV2; CDR3: CASRGQMNTEAFF
J: TRBJ2-5; V: TRBV11-2; CDR3: CASSPPGAEETQYF
J: TRBJ2-5; V: TRBV11-2; CDR3: CASSSQETQYF
J: TRBJ1-3; V: TRBV4-2; CDR3: CASSPRDSGSGNTIYF
J: TRBJ1-5; V: TRBV27; CDR3: CASSSTGAGNQPQHF
J: TRBJ2-3; V: TRBV2; CDR3: CATTYRTAGEYF
J: TRBJ2-7; V: TRBV3-1/TRBV3-2; CDR3: CASSQLPEAYEQYF
J: TRBJ2-3; V: TRBV9; CDR3: CASSKQGGGTDTQYF
J: TRBJ2-7; V: TRBV27; CDR3: CASSPTGYAYEQYF
J: TRBJ2-1; V: TRBV6-5; CDR3: CASSSGEGNNEQFF
J: TRBJ1-6; V: TRBV6-5; CDR3: CASSQQGSGNSPLHF
J: TRBJ2-7; V: TRBV6-6; CDR3: CASSMRQGIEQYF
J: TRBJ1-1; V: TRBV10-3; CDR3: CAISEPGRNTEAFF
J: TRBJ1-1; V: TRBV24-1; CDR3: CATRGQGIGTEAFF
J: TRBJ2-2; V: TRBV7-2; CDR3: CASSLVRLMGESGELFF
J: TRBJ2-3; V: TRBV7-3; CDR3: CASSSDLRDTQYF
J: TRBJ2-1; V: TRBV5-1; CDR3: CASASLAGGSSYNEQFF
J: TRBJ2-5; V: TRBV7-9; CDR3: CASSFQGLPQETQYF